This T cell receptor beta chain was sequenced in a study of T cells in Graves' hyperthyroidism and ophthalmopathy. Patients with uncontrolled infections, other autoimmune diseases, pregnancy or lactation were excluded. Thyroid ultrasound and orbital computed tomography, with clinical symptoms and serum thyroxine and TRAb, informed diagnoses. This clonotype was found many times. Its antigen is unknown. Amplification yielded TCR beta CDR3 regions, with RNA transcripts as the source. The TCR CDR3 was amplified in a first-round RT-PCR using the HTBI primer set. TCRdb reprocessed the multiplex PCR reads via MiXCR and lists one record per CDR3 protein. The table lists about 640,000 distinct CDR3 sequences, 40% to 55% of them singletons, with roughly 6.5% in the top ten. General study results and limits: From stable hyperthyroidism, ophthalmopathy was set apart by a 13 V-J model.

CDR1 SNHLY and CDR2 FYNNEI come from the germline V gene. The CDR3 consists of 11 residues. The V gene lost 8 bases and the J gene lost 7 bases, with 6 bases spanning the gap. The receptor was isolated from an adult man with Graves' disease, either hyperthyroidism or ophthalmopathy (not recorded which). This chain links TRBV2 with TRBJ1-6; perhaps TRBD1 as D (6 bases). The sequenced material came from peripheral blood or thyroid tissue (not recorded which). CDR3 sequence (DNA): TGTGCCAGCGGACAGAATTCACCCCTCCACTTT. Its translation is CASGQNSPLHF.